The 20 T cell receptor beta chains below come from one sample, sequenced in a study of blood T cell repertoires in COVID-19. Generated by immunoSEQ multiplex PCR, the TCRdb table keeps only in-frame clones and is missing some. The data show roughly 190,000 clones, approximately 80% seen once. Sequencing was performed on peripheral blood. Receptors were obtained from a woman between 50 and 59 years old with active or convalescent COVID-19.

The chain recombines TRBV7-2 with TRBJ2-7; D is possibly TRBD2 (5 bases). The CDR3 is made up of 15 amino acids. V shed 0 bases and J shed 1 base, with 10 bases lying between them. The germline V gene encodes CDR1 SGHTA and CDR2 FQGNSA. For the CDR3, the DNA is TGTGCCAGCAGCTTAGCGCTCGGAGGATCCTACGAGCAGTACTTC. Its protein product is CASSLALGGSYEQYF. Combining the CDR3 with reference TRBV7-2 and TRBJ2-7 gives the whole variable domain GAGVSQSPSNKVTEKGKDVELRCDPISGHTALYWYRQSLGQGLEFLIYFQGNSAPDKSGLPSDRFSAERTGGSVSTLTIQRTQQEDSAVYLCASSLALGGSYEQYFGPGTRLTVT.

The gene calls are TRBV6-5 and TRBJ2-7, with a tentative D call TRBD2 (6 bases). V lost 4 bases and J lost 6, with 16 bases in between. The CDR3 is made up of 14 amino acids. Per the germline V gene, CDR1 is MNHEY and CDR2 is SVGAGI. CDR3 in amino acids: CASSSRLGSLEQYF. DNA for the CDR3: TGTGCCAGCAGTTCGAGACTAGGAAGTCTCGAGCAGTACTTC.

The chain carries TRBV27 and TRBJ1-5, with D perhaps TRBD1 (5 bases). The CDR3 contains 14 residues. The V gene lost 6 bases and the J gene lost 1 base, with 10 bases spanning the gap. Germline assignment: CDR1 MNHEY and CDR2 SMNVEV (reference sequence). The chain's CDR3 is CASSWTPSNQPQHF. Written as DNA, the CDR3 is TGTGCCAGCAGCTGGACACCAAGCAATCAGCCCCAGCATTTT.

This clone was recorded only once. V is TRBV15 and J is TRBJ1-4; D remains ambiguous. The CDR3 is 13 amino acids. Germline V lookup: CDR1 LNHNV, CDR2 YYDKDF (reference sequence). Trimming took 1 base from V and 10 from J, leaving 10 bases between them. The CDR3 sequence is CATSRGSEAKLFF. The CDR3 nucleotides read TGTGCCACCAGCAGAGGGTCAGAGGCAAAACTGTTTTTT.

J is TRBJ1-4 and V is TRBV19; TRBD1 aligns across 7 bases. CDR1 LNHDA and CDR2 SQIVND come from the germline V gene (reference sequence). This CDR3 has 17 residues. The V gene end was trimmed by 6 bases and the J gene end by 3 bases; junction bases not matched to a gene: 13. CDR3 bases: TGTGCCAGTAGATTAACAGGGGCGCAAACACCTAATGAAAAACTGTTTTTT. Translating gives CASRLTGAQTPNEKLFF. Drawing the rest from reference TRBV19 and TRBJ1-4, the complete variable domain is DGGITQSPKYLFRKEGQNVTLSCEQNLNHDAMYWYRQDPGQGLRLIYYSQIVNDFQKGDIAEGYSVSREKKESFPLTVTSAQKNPTAFYLCASRLTGAQTPNEKLFFGSGTQLSVL.

V and J are TRBV28 and TRBJ2-3; D is unclear. CDR1 MDHEN and CDR2 SYDVKM come from the germline V gene. V was shortened by 5 bases and J by 0 bases, with 15 bases between the two germline ends. This CDR3 is built from 16 residues. CDR3 residues: CASSLARPPSTDTQYF. As DNA, the CDR3 is TGTGCCAGCAGTCTCGCTAGGCCTCCTAGCACAGATACGCAGTATTTT.

This clone is a singleton in its sample. The chain uses TRBV7-2 and TRBJ1-1; D unresolved. The V gene lost 3 bases and the J gene lost 4 bases, with 15 bases spanning the gap. This CDR3 comprises 15 residues. The germline V gene encodes CDR1 SGHTA and CDR2 FQGNSA. CDR3 residues: CASSFVRRTTTEAFF. For the CDR3, the DNA is TGTGCCAGCAGCTTCGTGAGGCGAACGACCACTGAAGCTTTCTTT.

The rearrangement joins TRBV12-3 or TRBV12-4 to TRBJ1-1; D gene unclear. This CDR3 comprises 13 residues. The V gene lost 6 bases and the J gene lost 10 bases, with 18 bases spanning the gap. CDR3 region: CASSYESTAGAFF. The CDR3 bases are TGTGCCAGCAGCTATGAGTCGACGGCGGGAGCTTTCTTT.

The chain combines TRBV25-1 with TRBJ1-2; no clear D gene. V was cut by 2 bases and J by 3 bases, with 10 bases left in between. Germline lookup yields CDR1 MGHDK and CDR2 SYGVNS. This CDR3 has 14 amino acids. CDR3 coding DNA: TGTGCCAGCAGTGAAAATGTGGGAGACTATGGCTACACCTTC. Residues: CASSENVGDYGYTF.

The sample holds a few counts of this clone. The chain joins TRBV7-2 to TRBJ1-2, with D hard to call. The CDR3 sequence is 13 residues long. The germline V gene encodes CDR1 SGHTA and CDR2 FQGNSA. V lost 0 bases and J 2 bases, leaving 4 bases between the germline ends. DNA for the CDR3: TGTGCCAGCAGCTTAGCACAGAACTATGGCTACACCTTC. Its protein product is CASSLAQNYGYTF.

V usage is TRBV3-1 (or the pseudogene TRBV3-2) and J usage is TRBJ1-4; a weak D match, TRBD1 (5 bases). Germline loops: CDR1 LGHDT, CDR2 YNNKEL (reference sequence). This CDR3 is built from 15 residues. The V and J ends lost 4 bases and 5 bases respectively, with 14 bases between them. The CDR3 DNA is TGTGCCAGCAGCCCTAATCGGGGGGGGAATGAAAAACTGTTTTTT. Its protein is CASSPNRGGNEKLFF.

The chain is built from TRBV5-1 and TRBJ2-7; 12 bases are a match to TRBD2. The CDR3 extends over 14 amino acids. V was clipped by 8 bases and J by 2 bases; unmatched bases: 5. Germline V gene lookup returns CDR1 SGHRS and CDR2 YFSETQ. This CDR3 reads CASVLAGGTYEQYF. The DNA of the CDR3 is TGCGCCAGTGTACTAGCGGGAGGAACCTACGAGCAGTACTTC.

Notes on this clone: Other DNA sequences of this sample code for an identical CDR3. V usage is TRBV6-2 or TRBV6-3 and J usage is TRBJ1-6, with a weak D call TRBD1 (6 bases). CDR3 size: 17 residues. The V end lost 6 bases, the J end lost 3 bases, and 18 bases lay between the germline ends. The germline gives CDR1 MNHEY, CDR2 SVGEGT. The CDR3 here is CASSPSRRQVYNSPLHF. DNA of the CDR3: TGTGCCAGCAGCCCTTCTCGCCGACAGGTCTATAATTCACCCCTCCACTTT.

This rearrangement joins TRBV11-1 to TRBJ1-1, with 8 bases identical to TRBD1. Per germline, CDR1 SGHAT and CDR2 FQDESV (reference sequence). CDR3 length equals 14 residues. Trimming cost V 3 bases and J 7 bases; bases outside gene matches: 7. CDR3 nucleotides: TGTGCCAGCAGCTTGCAGACAGGGGAAGGTGAAGCTTTCTTT. It yields the protein CASSLQTGEGEAFF.

Concerning this clone itself: The identical CDR3 is also encoded by other nucleotide sequences in the sample. The genes are TRBV30 and TRBJ1-1; D remains ambiguous. Trimming left V 3 bases short and J 4 bases short, with 9 bases between. CDR3 length: 12 amino acids. CDR1 is GTSNPN, CDR2 SVGIG, per germline (reference sequence). This chain's CDR3 is CAWRRGSTEAFF. CDR3 nucleotides: TGTGCCTGGAGACGGGGTAGCACTGAAGCTTTCTTT.

V usage is TRBV28 and J usage is TRBJ1-6; D perhaps matches TRBD1 (6 bases). Per the germline V gene, CDR1 is MDHEN and CDR2 is SYDVKM. V gave up 6 bases and J gave up 8 bases, with 17 bases separating them. The CDR3 spans 15 residues. CDR3 loop: CASSPPQGGHSPLHF. In nucleotides, the CDR3 is TGTGCCAGCAGCCCCCCACAGGGTGGTCATTCACCCCTCCACTTT. Full variable domain (outside the CDR3, taken from reference TRBV28 and TRBJ1-6): DVKVTQSSRYLVKRTGEKVFLECVQDMDHENMFWYRQDPGLGLRLIYFSYDVKMKEKGDIPEGYSVSREKKERFSLILESASTNQTSMYLCASSPPQGGHSPLHFGNGTRLTVT.

The V gene is TRBV11-2, the J gene TRBJ2-3; 11 bases align to TRBD2. This CDR3 contains 14 residues. The V gene end was trimmed by 3 bases and the J gene end by 8 bases; junction bases not matched to a gene: 4. Germline CDR1 is SGHAT and CDR2 is FQNNGV. CDR3 DNA: TGTGCCAGCAGCTTGCTAGCGGGAGGCTCTACGCAGTATTTT. This codes for CASSLLAGGSTQYF.

This clone is a singleton in its sample. The chain carries TRBV7-9 and TRBJ1-2, with D uncertain. V lost 1 base, J lost 8 bases, and 14 bases lay in between. This CDR3 is 14 amino acids long. Germline V gene sequence: CDR1 SEHNR, CDR2 FQNEAQ (reference sequence). This CDR3 is CASSLEGRTGGYTF. The CDR3 DNA follows: TGTGCCAGCAGCTTAGAAGGGAGGACGGGGGGCTACACCTTC. The variable domain in full, completed from reference TRBV7-9 and TRBJ1-2, reads DTGVSQNPRHKITKRGQNVTFRCDPISEHNRLYWYRQTLGQGPEFLTYFQNEAQLEKSRLLSDRFSAERPKGSFSTLEIQRTEQGDSAMYLCASSLEGRTGGYTFGSGTRLTVV.

The chain carries TRBV6-6 and TRBJ1-2, with no clear D. CDR3 length: 12 amino acids. Between the trimmed V and J ends, which lost 4 bases and 8 bases, there was a span of 11 bases. Germline V CDR1 and CDR2: MNHNY, SVGAGI (reference sequence). Here the CDR3 reads CASSSPRSGYTF. Written as DNA, the CDR3 is TGTGCCAGCAGTTCTCCGAGAAGCGGCTACACCTTC.

This chain links TRBV7-2 with TRBJ1-4; 9 bases fit TRBD1. This CDR3 spans 14 amino acids. V was pared by 4 bases and J by 8 bases, with 5 bases of the junction left unmatched. Germline CDR1 reads SGHTA; CDR2 reads FQGNSA. In DNA form, the CDR3 reads TGTGCCAGCAGCTCGCCAGGGACAGGGGAAAAACTGTTTTTT. Residues: CASSSPGTGEKLFF.